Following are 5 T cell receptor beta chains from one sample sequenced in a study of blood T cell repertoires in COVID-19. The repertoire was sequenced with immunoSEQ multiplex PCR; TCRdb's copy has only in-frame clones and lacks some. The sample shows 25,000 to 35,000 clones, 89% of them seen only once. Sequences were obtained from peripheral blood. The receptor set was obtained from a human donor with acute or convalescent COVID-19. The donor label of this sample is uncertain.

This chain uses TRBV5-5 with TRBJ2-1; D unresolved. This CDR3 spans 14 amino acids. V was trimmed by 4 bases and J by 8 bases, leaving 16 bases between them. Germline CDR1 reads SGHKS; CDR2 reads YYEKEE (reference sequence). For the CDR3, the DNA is TGTGCCAGCAGCCCTAACGCCTTGCCATATGAGCAGTTCTTC. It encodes CASSPNALPYEQFF.

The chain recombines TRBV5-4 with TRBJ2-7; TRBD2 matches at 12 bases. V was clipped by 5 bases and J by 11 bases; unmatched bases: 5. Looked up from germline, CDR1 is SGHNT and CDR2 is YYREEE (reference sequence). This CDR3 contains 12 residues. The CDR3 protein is CASSSGLAGEYF. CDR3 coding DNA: TGTGCCAGCAGTTCGGGACTAGCGGGCGAGTACTTC.

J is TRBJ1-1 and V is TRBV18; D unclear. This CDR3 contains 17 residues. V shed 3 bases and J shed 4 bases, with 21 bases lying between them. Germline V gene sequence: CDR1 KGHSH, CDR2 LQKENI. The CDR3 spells CASSPLVPRAVVTEAFF. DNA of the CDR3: TGTGCCAGCTCACCTTTAGTCCCGCGGGCCGTTGTCACTGAAGCTTTCTTT. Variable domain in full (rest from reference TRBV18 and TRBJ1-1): NAGVMQNPRHLVRRRGQEARLRCSPMKGHSHVYWYRQLPEEGLKFMVYLQKENIIDESGMPKERFSAEFPKEGPSILRIQQVVRGDSAAYFCASSPLVPRAVVTEAFFGQGTRLTVV.

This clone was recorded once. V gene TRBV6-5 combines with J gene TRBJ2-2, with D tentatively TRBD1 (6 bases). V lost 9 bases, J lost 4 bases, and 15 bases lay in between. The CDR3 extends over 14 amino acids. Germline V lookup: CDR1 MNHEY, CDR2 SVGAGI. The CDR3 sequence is CASSRQGSTGELFF. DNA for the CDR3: TGTGCCAGTTCCCGTCAGGGGAGCACCGGGGAGCTGTTTTTT.

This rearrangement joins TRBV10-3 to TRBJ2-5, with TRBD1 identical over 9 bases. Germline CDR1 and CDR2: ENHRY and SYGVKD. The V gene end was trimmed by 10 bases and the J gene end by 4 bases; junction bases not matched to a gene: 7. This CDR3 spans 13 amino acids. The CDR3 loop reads CATEPGQGETQYF. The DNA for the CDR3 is TGTGCCACCGAGCCGGGACAGGGAGAGACCCAGTACTTC.